This T cell receptor beta chain was recovered during a study of beta chain features in type 1 diabetes. Only a few counts were recorded for this clone. The CDR3 extends over 14 amino acids. V lost 10 bases to trimming and J lost 0 bases, with 14 bases between them. Germline V gives CDR1 MNHEY, CDR2 SVGAGI. Every bit of the isolated RNA underwent reverse transcription, so sequencing read expressed TCRB transcripts. Sequencing was performed with immunoSEQ multiplex PCR; in TCRdb, only in-frame clones are kept and a portion is missing. Among about 200,000 clones listed, 9.5% to 13% were seen once. Specimen: central memory CD4+ T cells from blood. The chain joins TRBV6-5 to TRBJ2-3, with unresolved D. The sequence derives from a man in his late teens or twenties in good health. The CDR3 reads CAIQAQPSTDTQYF. The CDR3 DNA follows: TGTGCCATCCAGGCACAGCCGAGCACAGATACGCAGTATTTT.